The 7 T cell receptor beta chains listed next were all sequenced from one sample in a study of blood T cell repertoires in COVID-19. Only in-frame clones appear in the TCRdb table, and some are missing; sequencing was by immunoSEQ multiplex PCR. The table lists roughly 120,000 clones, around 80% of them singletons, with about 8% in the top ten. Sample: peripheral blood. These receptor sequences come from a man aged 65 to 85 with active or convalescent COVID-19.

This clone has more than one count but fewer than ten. For the CDR3, the DNA is TGTGCCAGCAGCTTAGTCCAGGGGGCGGCTGGAAACACCATATATTTT. Amino acids: CASSLVQGAAGNTIYF. The V and J genes are TRBV11-2 and TRBJ1-3; 8 positions match TRBD1. CDR3 size: 16 residues. Germline values: CDR1 SGHAT, CDR2 FQNNGV. Trimming at V came to 1 base and at J to 2 bases, leaving 4 bases not matched to a gene.

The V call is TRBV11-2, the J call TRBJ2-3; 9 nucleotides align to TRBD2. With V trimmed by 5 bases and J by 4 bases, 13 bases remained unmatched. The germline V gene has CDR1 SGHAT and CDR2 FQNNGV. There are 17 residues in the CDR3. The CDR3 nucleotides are TGTGCCAGCAGCCGGGGGGCCGGGACTAGCAGCTCAGATACGCAGTATTTT. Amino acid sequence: CASSRGAGTSSSDTQYF.

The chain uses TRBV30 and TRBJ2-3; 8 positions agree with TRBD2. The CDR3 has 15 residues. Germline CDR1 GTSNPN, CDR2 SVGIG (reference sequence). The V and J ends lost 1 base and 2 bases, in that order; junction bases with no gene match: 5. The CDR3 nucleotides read TGTGCCTGGAGTGACAGCGGGAGCCACACAGATACGCAGTATTTT. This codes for CAWSDSGSHTDTQYF.

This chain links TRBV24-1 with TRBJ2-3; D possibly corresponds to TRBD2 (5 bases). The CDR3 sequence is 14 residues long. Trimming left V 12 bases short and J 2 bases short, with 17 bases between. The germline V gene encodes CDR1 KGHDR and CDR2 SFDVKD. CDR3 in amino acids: CAPPGEKNTDTQYF. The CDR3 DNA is TGTGCCCCCCCCGGGGAGAAAAACACAGATACGCAGTATTTT.

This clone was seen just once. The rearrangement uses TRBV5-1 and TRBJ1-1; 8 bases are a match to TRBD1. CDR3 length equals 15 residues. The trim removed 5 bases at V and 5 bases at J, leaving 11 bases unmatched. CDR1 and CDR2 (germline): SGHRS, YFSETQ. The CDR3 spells CASSKQTGGGTEAFF. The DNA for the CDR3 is TGCGCCAGCAGTAAGCAAACAGGGGGAGGAACTGAAGCTTTCTTT. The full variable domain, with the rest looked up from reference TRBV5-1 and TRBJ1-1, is KAGVTQTPRYLIKTRGQQVTLSCSPISGHRSVSWYQQTPGQGLQFLFEYFSETQRNKGNFPGRFSGRQFSNSRSEMNVSTLELGDSALYLCASSKQTGGGTEAFFGQGTRLTVV.

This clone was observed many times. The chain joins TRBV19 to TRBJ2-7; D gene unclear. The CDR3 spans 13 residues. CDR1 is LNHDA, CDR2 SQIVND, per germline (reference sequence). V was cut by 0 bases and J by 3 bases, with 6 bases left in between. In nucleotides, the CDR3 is TGTGCCAGTAGTATAGAGGTTAGCTACGAGCAGTACTTC. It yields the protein CASSIEVSYEQYF.

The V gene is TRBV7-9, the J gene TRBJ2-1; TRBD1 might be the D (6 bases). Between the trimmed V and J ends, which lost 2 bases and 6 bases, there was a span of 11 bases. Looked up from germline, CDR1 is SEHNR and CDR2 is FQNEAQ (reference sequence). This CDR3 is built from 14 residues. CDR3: CASSLSTGINEQFF. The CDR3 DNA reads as TGTGCCAGCAGCTTAAGTACAGGGATCAATGAGCAGTTCTTC.